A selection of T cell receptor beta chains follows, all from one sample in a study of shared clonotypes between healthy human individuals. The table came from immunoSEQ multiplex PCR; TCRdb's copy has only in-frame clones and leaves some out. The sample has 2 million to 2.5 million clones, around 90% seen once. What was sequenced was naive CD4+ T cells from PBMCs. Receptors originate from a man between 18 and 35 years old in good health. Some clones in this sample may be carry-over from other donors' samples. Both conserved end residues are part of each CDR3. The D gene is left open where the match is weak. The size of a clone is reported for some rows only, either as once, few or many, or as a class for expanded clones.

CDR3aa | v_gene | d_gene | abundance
CASSVRQENTEAFF | TRBV2 | - | once
CASTPDSFTDTQYF | TRBV5-1 | - | -
CASSLQRSGANVLTF | TRBV7-9 | - | -
CASSLALGDLDGYTF | TRBV7-9 | - | few
CASSQTGQLNEKLFF | TRBV4-1 | - | -
CASSLGQGAVTEAFF | TRBV7-9 | TRBD1 | -
CASSQRGAGELFF | TRBV9 | - | -
CASSVTGENTEAFF | TRBV6-5 | TRBD1 | -
CSAQLHYNEQFF | TRBV29-1 | - | -
CASSFRAGGNWSGYTF | TRBV7-9 | TRBD1 | -
CASSPQGANGNTIYF | TRBV28 | TRBD1 | once
CASTHPPPVPSGTPGELFF | TRBV27 | TRBD2 | -
CASSLSRYEQYF | TRBV28 | - | few
CASSHVLAGYEQYF | TRBV4-1 | - | -